Following are 7 T cell receptor beta chains from one sample sequenced in a study of blood T cell repertoires in COVID-19. Only in-frame clones appear in the TCRdb table, and some are missing; sequencing was by immunoSEQ multiplex PCR. The sample lists roughly 150,000 clones, approximately 83% seen once, with roughly 4.9% in the top ten. Sequencing was done on a sample of PBMCs or T cells enriched from blood (not recorded which). All receptors come from a man in his 70s who had been exposed to COVID-19.

The chain joins TRBV7-3 to TRBJ1-6; D gene unclear. Trimming stripped 4 bases from V and 10 bases from J, with 14 bases between. This CDR3 comprises 14 residues. Germline values: CDR1 SGHTA, CDR2 FQGTGA. The CDR3 spells CASSSQGAGSPLHF. The CDR3 nucleotides are TGTGCCAGCAGCTCCCAAGGCGCCGGGTCACCCCTCCACTTT.

The chain links TRBV3-1 (or the pseudogene TRBV3-2) to TRBJ2-1; D is uncertain. V dropped 6 bases and J dropped 5 bases, with 17 bases sitting between them. The CDR3 contains 15 residues. In germline, CDR1 is LGHDT, CDR2 YNNKEL (reference sequence). The CDR3: CASSEAQLSDNEQFF. The CDR3 coding sequence is TGTGCCAGCAGTGAGGCTCAACTGTCCGACAATGAGCAGTTCTTC.

The V and J genes are TRBV5-1 and TRBJ2-5; TRBD1 is a possible D gene (5 bases). The CDR3 runs to 13 residues. In germline, CDR1 is SGHRS, CDR2 YFSETQ. V was cut by 2 bases and J by 5 bases, with 10 bases left in between. CDR3 DNA sequence: TGCGCCAGCAGCTTACAAGGGGCGGAGACCCAGTACTTC. It encodes CASSLQGAETQYF.

This clone was found once. The V call is TRBV5-4, the J call TRBJ2-5, with 9 bases lining up with TRBD2. This CDR3 contains 13 residues. V was pared by 4 bases and J by 5 bases, with 3 bases of the junction left unmatched. The germline gives CDR1 SGHNT, CDR2 YYREEE (reference sequence). CDR3 bases: TGTGCCAGCAGCCTTAGCGGGGGTGAGACCCAGTACTTC. It is translated as CASSLSGGETQYF.

The chain has TRBV19 and TRBJ1-2; 7 bases are shared with TRBD1. CDR1 is LNHDA, CDR2 SQIVND, per germline (reference sequence). Trimming at V came to 3 bases and at J to 4 bases, leaving 2 bases not matched to a gene. The CDR3 extends over 13 amino acids. The CDR3 DNA reads as TGTGCCAGTAGTATTGGACAGGTCTATGGCTACACCTTC. Translating gives CASSIGQVYGYTF.

V gene TRBV19 combines with J gene TRBJ2-5; TRBD2 matches at 11 bases. CDR1 LNHDA and CDR2 SQIVND come from the germline V gene (reference sequence). Trimming cost V 5 bases and J 4 bases; bases outside gene matches: 6. This CDR3 has 15 residues. The CDR3 reads CASSFGSGGAETQYF. The CDR3 DNA reads as TGTGCCAGTAGTTTCGGTAGCGGGGGGGCAGAGACCCAGTACTTC.

The chain couples TRBV7-2 to TRBJ1-2, with 7 bases aligning to TRBD1. Per germline, CDR1 SGHTA and CDR2 FQGNSA. The CDR3 sequence is 14 residues long. J was trimmed by 4 bases and V by 4 bases; bases with no gene match: 6. The CDR3 protein is CASSSGQQFYGYTF. The CDR3 nucleotides are TGTGCCAGCAGCTCGGGACAGCAATTCTATGGCTACACCTTC. Drawing the rest from reference TRBV7-2 and TRBJ1-2, the complete variable domain is GAGVSQSPSNKVTEKGKDVELRCDPISGHTALYWYRQSLGQGLEFLIYFQGNSAPDKSGLPSDRFSAERTGGSVSTLTIQRTQQEDSAVYLCASSSGQQFYGYTFGSGTRLTVV.